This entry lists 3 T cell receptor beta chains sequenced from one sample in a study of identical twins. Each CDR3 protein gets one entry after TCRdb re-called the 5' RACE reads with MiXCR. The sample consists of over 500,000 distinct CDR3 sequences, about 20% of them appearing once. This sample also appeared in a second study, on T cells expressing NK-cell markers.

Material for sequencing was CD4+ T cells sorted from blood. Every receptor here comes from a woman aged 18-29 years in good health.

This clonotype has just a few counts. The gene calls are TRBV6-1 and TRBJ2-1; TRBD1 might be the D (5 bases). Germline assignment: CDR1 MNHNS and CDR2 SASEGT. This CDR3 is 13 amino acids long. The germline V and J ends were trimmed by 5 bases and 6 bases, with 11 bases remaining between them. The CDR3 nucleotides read TGTGCCAGCAGTCGGACATTCGGCAATGAGCAGTTCTTC. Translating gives CASSRTFGNEQFF.

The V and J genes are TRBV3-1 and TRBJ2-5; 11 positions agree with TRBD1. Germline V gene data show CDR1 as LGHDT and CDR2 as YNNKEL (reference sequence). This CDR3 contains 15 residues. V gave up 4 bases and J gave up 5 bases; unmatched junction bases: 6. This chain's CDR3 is CASSLGTGGTETQYF. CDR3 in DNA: TGTGCCAGCAGCCTCGGGACAGGGGGTACTGAGACCCAGTACTTC.

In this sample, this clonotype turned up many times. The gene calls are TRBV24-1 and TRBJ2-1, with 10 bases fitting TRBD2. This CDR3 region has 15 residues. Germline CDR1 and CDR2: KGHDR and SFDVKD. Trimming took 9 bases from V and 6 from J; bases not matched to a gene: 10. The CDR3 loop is CATATLAGGLNEQFF. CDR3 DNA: TGTGCCACCGCAACCTTAGCGGGAGGCCTCAATGAGCAGTTCTTC.